These 3 T cell receptor beta chains originate from one sample sequenced in a study of Graves' ophthalmopathy and Graves' hyperthyroidism. RNA transcripts were the template, and TCR beta CDR3 regions were amplified from them. The library came from an HTBI-primed first-round RT-PCR and a second-round multiplex PCR. MiXCR, applied by TCRdb to the multiplex PCR reads, yields one record per CDR3 protein. In the table there are about 24,000 distinct CDR3 sequences, around 50% of which are singletons. The sample comprised peripheral blood. The origin of the receptors is an adult woman with stable Graves' hyperthyroidism.

Relative to its sample, this clonotype is medium-sized. The V call is TRBV29-1, the J call TRBJ2-1; 15 nucleotides agree with TRBD2. V dropped 6 bases and J dropped 5; count of bases not matched to a gene: 11. This CDR3 has 17 residues. Germline V gene lookup returns CDR1 SQVTM and CDR2 ANQGSEA. CDR3 protein: CSVRGLAGGRVNNEQFF. CDR3 bases: TGCAGCGTGAGGGGACTAGCGGGAGGACGTGTAAACAATGAGCAGTTCTTC.

This clonotype was counted ten times or more. The chain employs TRBV28 and TRBJ2-2, with a tentative D call TRBD2 (7 bases). Trimming took off 6 bases at V and 6 bases at J, with 14 bases between the two ends. CDR3 length equals 14 residues. Germline V gives CDR1 MDHEN, CDR2 SYDVKM. The CDR3 spells CASRIQGGPGELFF. CDR3 sequence (DNA): TGTGCCAGCAGAATACAGGGAGGGCCCGGGGAGCTGTTTTTT.

On this clonotype: This sequence may be a read error, since a much larger clone differs from it by one base. This sequence joins TRBV28 and TRBJ2-3; the match to TRBD2 covers 9 bases. This CDR3 has 18 residues. Germline V gene data show CDR1 as MDHEN and CDR2 as SYDVKM. The CDR3 loop is CVSSLARTSEKRGDTQYF. In DNA form, the CDR3 reads TGTGTCAGCAGTTTAGCGCGGACTAGCGAAAAGAGGGGAGATACGCAGTATTTT.